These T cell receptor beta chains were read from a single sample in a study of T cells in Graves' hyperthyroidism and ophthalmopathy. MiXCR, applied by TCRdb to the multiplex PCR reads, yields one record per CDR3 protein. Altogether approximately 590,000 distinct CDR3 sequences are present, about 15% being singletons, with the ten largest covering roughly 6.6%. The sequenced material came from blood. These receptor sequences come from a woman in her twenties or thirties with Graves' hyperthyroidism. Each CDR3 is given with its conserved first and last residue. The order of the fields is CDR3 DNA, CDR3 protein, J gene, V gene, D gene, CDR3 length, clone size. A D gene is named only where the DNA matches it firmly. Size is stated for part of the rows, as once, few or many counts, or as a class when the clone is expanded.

CDR3nt: TGTGCCAGCAGTTTGGACAGGGGAGGACAGCCCCAGCATTTT
CDR3aa: CASSLDRGGQPQHF
j_gene: TRBJ1-5
v_gene: TRBV6-1
d_gene: TRBD1
len: 14
abundance: many

CDR3nt: TGTGCCAGCAGTCCCCCCGGACGGAACCAAGAGACCCAGTACTTC
CDR3aa: CASSPPGRNQETQYF
j_gene: TRBJ2-5
v_gene: TRBV27
d_gene: NA
len: 15
abundance: many

CDR3nt: TGTGCCAGCAGTTTCTCGGGCGGCGGCTACACCTTC
CDR3aa: CASSFSGGGYTF
j_gene: TRBJ1-2
v_gene: TRBV12-3/TRBV12-4
d_gene: NA
len: 12
abundance: few

CDR3nt: TGTGCCAGCAGCCCGTCGATCCGGGACTCTACCTACGAGCAGTACTTC
CDR3aa: CASSPSIRDSTYEQYF
j_gene: TRBJ2-7
v_gene: TRBV9
d_gene: NA
len: 16
abundance: many

CDR3nt: TGTGCCAGCAGCTCGGGACGGGTGAACACTGAAGCTTTCTTT
CDR3aa: CASSSGRVNTEAFF
j_gene: TRBJ1-1
v_gene: TRBV5-6
d_gene: NA
len: 14
abundance: few

CDR3nt: TGCGCCAGCAGCCGAGATGGGTCGGGCGGGAGGGCCACCGGGGAGCTGTTTTTT
CDR3aa: CASSRDGSGGRATGELFF
j_gene: TRBJ2-2
v_gene: TRBV4-1
d_gene: TRBD2
len: 18
abundance: NA

CDR3nt: TGTGCCAGCAGTTTATCGGGACTAGCGGGAGCCGATACGCAGTATTTT
CDR3aa: CASSLSGLAGADTQYF
j_gene: TRBJ2-3
v_gene: TRBV28
d_gene: TRBD2
len: 16
abundance: NA

CDR3nt: TGTGCCAGTAGTCGGGACAGACCGAACACTGAAGCTTTCTTT
CDR3aa: CASSRDRPNTEAFF
j_gene: TRBJ1-1
v_gene: TRBV19
d_gene: TRBD1
len: 14
abundance: few

CDR3nt: TGTGCCAGTAACTCCCGGACTAGCGGTAGCACAGATACGCAGTATTTT
CDR3aa: CASNSRTSGSTDTQYF
j_gene: TRBJ2-3
v_gene: TRBV19
d_gene: TRBD2
len: 16
abundance: NA

CDR3nt: TGTGCCAGCAGCCAAACAGGGAGTCCCCATGGCTACACCTTC
CDR3aa: CASSQTGSPHGYTF
j_gene: TRBJ1-2
v_gene: TRBV3-1
d_gene: NA
len: 14
abundance: NA

CDR3nt: TGTGCCAGCAGCTTAGAAGGGATCACTGAAGCTTTCTTT
CDR3aa: CASSLEGITEAFF
j_gene: TRBJ1-1
v_gene: TRBV7-2
d_gene: NA
len: 13
abundance: many

CDR3nt: TGTGCCAGCAGCTTACCGTCCGTGCCTGAGCAGTTCTTC
CDR3aa: CASSLPSVPEQFF
j_gene: TRBJ2-1
v_gene: TRBV11-2
d_gene: NA
len: 13
abundance: many

CDR3nt: TGTGCCAGCAGCTTGGGTAGGGGAGTTCAAGCTTTCTTT
CDR3aa: CASSLGRGVQAFF
j_gene: TRBJ1-1
v_gene: TRBV5-4
d_gene: NA
len: 13
abundance: NA

CDR3nt: TGTGCCAGTAGCAAGGGAGGGCGGGATGAGCAGTTCTTC
CDR3aa: CASSKGGRDEQFF
j_gene: TRBJ2-1
v_gene: TRBV19
d_gene: TRBD2
len: 13
abundance: few

CDR3nt: TGCAGTGCTAGAGACCCGAGAGGACTAGCGGGAGCGGATACGCAGTATTTT
CDR3aa: CSARDPRGLAGADTQYF
j_gene: TRBJ2-3
v_gene: TRBV20-1
d_gene: TRBD2
len: 17
abundance: NA

CDR3nt: TGTGCCAGCAGCCCGGGACAGGGGCCTCACAATGAGCAGTTCTTC
CDR3aa: CASSPGQGPHNEQFF
j_gene: TRBJ2-1
v_gene: TRBV4-2
d_gene: TRBD1
len: 15
abundance: NA

CDR3nt: TGTGCCAGTAGTATAGATAGGGGAGGGCCCGAAGCTTTCTTT
CDR3aa: CASSIDRGGPEAFF
j_gene: TRBJ1-1
v_gene: TRBV19
d_gene: NA
len: 14
abundance: once

CDR3nt: TGTGCCTGGACGGGGTCCTACGAGCAGTACTTC
CDR3aa: CAWTGSYEQYF
j_gene: TRBJ2-7
v_gene: TRBV30
d_gene: NA
len: 11
abundance: many

CDR3nt: TGTGCCAGCAGCCCCACCGGGGCCAGCTCCTACAATGAGCAGTTCTTC
CDR3aa: CASSPTGASSYNEQFF
j_gene: TRBJ2-1
v_gene: TRBV7-9
d_gene: NA
len: 16
abundance: few

CDR3nt: TGTGCCAGCAGCTCGGGCAGGCAAGGGACCCAGTACTTC
CDR3aa: CASSSGRQGTQYF
j_gene: TRBJ2-5
v_gene: TRBV12-3/TRBV12-4
d_gene: NA
len: 13
abundance: many

CDR3nt: TGCAGTGCTAGAGGGATGACAGATACGCAGTATTTT
CDR3aa: CSARGMTDTQYF
j_gene: TRBJ2-3
v_gene: TRBV20-1
d_gene: NA
len: 12
abundance: many

CDR3nt: TGTGCCTGGAGTGTAAGGACACCAATTGACTATGGCTACACCTTC
CDR3aa: CAWSVRTPIDYGYTF
j_gene: TRBJ1-2
v_gene: TRBV30
d_gene: NA
len: 15
abundance: few

CDR3nt: TGTGCCAGCAGCTCTTTCTTAAACCCGACTAGCGGGAGTGGTGAGCAGTTCTTC
CDR3aa: CASSSFLNPTSGSGEQFF
j_gene: TRBJ2-1
v_gene: TRBV11-2
d_gene: TRBD2
len: 18
abundance: many

CDR3nt: TGCGCCAGCAGCTTGTTAAGGATGAACACTGAAGCTTTCTTT
CDR3aa: CASSLLRMNTEAFF
j_gene: TRBJ1-1
v_gene: TRBV5-1
d_gene: NA
len: 14
abundance: many

CDR3nt: TGTGCCAGCAGCCTGTTAGCAACGCAGTATTTT
CDR3aa: CASSLLATQYF
j_gene: TRBJ2-3
v_gene: TRBV2
d_gene: NA
len: 11
abundance: many

CDR3nt: TGCAGTGCAACCGGGATGGTAGACAATGAGCAGTTCTTC
CDR3aa: CSATGMVDNEQFF
j_gene: TRBJ2-1
v_gene: TRBV20-1
d_gene: NA
len: 13
abundance: few

CDR3nt: TGTGCCAGCAGTAACTCCTACATAGGGGGGGCGAGTCCCGGGGAGCTGTTTTTT
CDR3aa: CASSNSYIGGASPGELFF
j_gene: TRBJ2-2
v_gene: TRBV6-1
d_gene: NA
len: 18
abundance: NA

CDR3nt: TGTGCCAGCAGTCCGACGCTTTTCGCTGAAGCTTTCTTT
CDR3aa: CASSPTLFAEAFF
j_gene: TRBJ1-1
v_gene: TRBV12-3/TRBV12-4
d_gene: NA
len: 13
abundance: many

CDR3nt: TGCGCCAGCAGCCCCGATGTGGGGCCTAACTATGGCTACACCTTC
CDR3aa: CASSPDVGPNYGYTF
j_gene: TRBJ1-2
v_gene: TRBV5-1
d_gene: NA
len: 15
abundance: few

CDR3nt: TGCAGTGCGGGCGCTGGTACTGTGAATGGCTACACCTTC
CDR3aa: CSAGAGTVNGYTF
j_gene: TRBJ1-2
v_gene: TRBV20-1
d_gene: NA
len: 13
abundance: few

CDR3nt: TGCGCCAGCAGCCAAGATCAGGGGGCCGGCGACACTGAAGCTTTCTTT
CDR3aa: CASSQDQGAGDTEAFF
j_gene: TRBJ1-1
v_gene: TRBV4-1
d_gene: TRBD1
len: 16
abundance: many

CDR3nt: TGTGCCAGCAGCCCCGGGACACCCCTGAGTAGTGAGCAGTTCTTC
CDR3aa: CASSPGTPLSSEQFF
j_gene: TRBJ2-1
v_gene: TRBV3-1
d_gene: NA
len: 15
abundance: NA

CDR3nt: TGTGCCAGCTCTCGGACGAGGCACAATGAGCAGTTCTTC
CDR3aa: CASSRTRHNEQFF
j_gene: TRBJ2-1
v_gene: TRBV18
d_gene: NA
len: 13
abundance: many

CDR3nt: TGCAGTGCTCACGCTGCGGGACTCTCCTACAATGAGCAGTTCTTC
CDR3aa: CSAHAAGLSYNEQFF
j_gene: TRBJ2-1
v_gene: TRBV20-1
d_gene: NA
len: 15
abundance: many

CDR3nt: TGTGCCAGCAGCCAAGTCGCCTTAGCGGGAGGCCCCCCCAACAATGAGCAGTTCTTC
CDR3aa: CASSQVALAGGPPNNEQFF
j_gene: TRBJ2-1
v_gene: TRBV3-1
d_gene: TRBD2
len: 19
abundance: NA

CDR3nt: TGTGCCAGCAGCCCTCCTGGGATCTTCTACGAGCAGTACTTC
CDR3aa: CASSPPGIFYEQYF
j_gene: TRBJ2-7
v_gene: TRBV3-1
d_gene: NA
len: 14
abundance: many

CDR3nt: TGTGCCAGCAGCCTTGGGACTAGCGGGAGCACCGGCGATGAGCAGTTCTTC
CDR3aa: CASSLGTSGSTGDEQFF
j_gene: TRBJ2-1
v_gene: TRBV13
d_gene: TRBD2
len: 17
abundance: many

CDR3nt: TGCGCCAGCAGCTTGGCCAGGACAGTAAACTACGAGCAGTACTTC
CDR3aa: CASSLARTVNYEQYF
j_gene: TRBJ2-7
v_gene: TRBV5-1
d_gene: NA
len: 15
abundance: many

CDR3nt: TGTGCCTCTAGCGGGGGGGGGTACCAAGAGACCCAGTACTTC
CDR3aa: CASSGGGYQETQYF
j_gene: TRBJ2-5
v_gene: TRBV30
d_gene: TRBD2
len: 14
abundance: NA

CDR3nt: TGCGCCAGCAGCTTAGGGGTCCGGAACTCCTACGAGCAGTACTTC
CDR3aa: CASSLGVRNSYEQYF
j_gene: TRBJ2-7
v_gene: TRBV5-1
d_gene: NA
len: 15
abundance: NA

CDR3nt: TGTGCCAGCAGTTTCGGGGGGGCTGAAGCTTTCTTT
CDR3aa: CASSFGGAEAFF
j_gene: TRBJ1-1
v_gene: TRBV12-3/TRBV12-4
d_gene: NA
len: 12
abundance: many

CDR3nt: TGTGCCAGCAGCCAACGGCTAGCGGGAGCTGTTGATGAGCAGTTCTTC
CDR3aa: CASSQRLAGAVDEQFF
j_gene: TRBJ2-1
v_gene: TRBV3-1
d_gene: TRBD2
len: 16
abundance: NA

CDR3nt: TGTGCCAGCAGTTGGACAGCTCTGGATGGCTACACCTTC
CDR3aa: CASSWTALDGYTF
j_gene: TRBJ1-2
v_gene: TRBV6-1
d_gene: NA
len: 13
abundance: many

CDR3nt: TGTGCCAGCAGCCAATCCTTCAACACTGAAGCTTTCTTT
CDR3aa: CASSQSFNTEAFF
j_gene: TRBJ1-1
v_gene: TRBV4-2
d_gene: NA
len: 13
abundance: many

CDR3nt: TGCGCCAGCAGCTTGGCACAGGGTCCCTACGAGCAGTACTTC
CDR3aa: CASSLAQGPYEQYF
j_gene: TRBJ2-7
v_gene: TRBV5-1
d_gene: NA
len: 14
abundance: many

CDR3nt: TGTGCCAGCCAGACGAGCGGGGTATGGCAAGGCGAGCAGTTCTTC
CDR3aa: CASQTSGVWQGEQFF
j_gene: TRBJ2-1
v_gene: TRBV7-2
d_gene: TRBD2
len: 15
abundance: many

CDR3nt: TGTGCCAGCAGCTTCATGACGTCTGAGGAGCAGTACTTC
CDR3aa: CASSFMTSEEQYF
j_gene: TRBJ2-7
v_gene: TRBV11-2
d_gene: NA
len: 13
abundance: many

CDR3nt: TGTGCCAGCAGCCAAGGTTATACCCTCCACTTT
CDR3aa: CASSQGYTLHF
j_gene: TRBJ1-6
v_gene: TRBV3-1
d_gene: NA
len: 11
abundance: many

CDR3nt: TGCGCCAGCAGCTTGCTAGCGGGAGCAGTCGGGGAGCTGTTTTTT
CDR3aa: CASSLLAGAVGELFF
j_gene: TRBJ2-2
v_gene: TRBV5-1
d_gene: TRBD2
len: 15
abundance: NA

CDR3nt: TGTGCCATCAGTGACCCAGGGCTCAGGTACAATGAGCAGTTCTTC
CDR3aa: CAISDPGLRYNEQFF
j_gene: TRBJ2-1
v_gene: TRBV10-3
d_gene: NA
len: 15
abundance: many

CDR3nt: TGTGCCAGCAGCCCTAACCCCGGGACAGGGGGGGTCGGCACTGAAGCTTTCTTT
CDR3aa: CASSPNPGTGGVGTEAFF
j_gene: TRBJ1-1
v_gene: TRBV12-3/TRBV12-4
d_gene: TRBD1
len: 18
abundance: many

CDR3nt: TGTGCCAGCAGCCAAGAACAGGGGAAAACTCAGTACTTC
CDR3aa: CASSQEQGKTQYF
j_gene: TRBJ2-4
v_gene: TRBV14
d_gene: TRBD1
len: 13
abundance: many

CDR3nt: TGTGCCTGGAGTGTACATTATTTGGATGGCTACACCTTC
CDR3aa: CAWSVHYLDGYTF
j_gene: TRBJ1-2
v_gene: TRBV30
d_gene: NA
len: 13
abundance: NA

CDR3nt: TGTGCCAGCAGTGGGTCGCCCAGGGGGGACTCCTACAATGAGCAGTTCTTC
CDR3aa: CASSGSPRGDSYNEQFF
j_gene: TRBJ2-1
v_gene: TRBV25-1
d_gene: NA
len: 17
abundance: few